The 30 T cell receptor beta chains listed next were all sequenced from one sample in a study of shared clonotypes between healthy human individuals. TCRdb's copy holds only in-frame clones and misses some; the assay was immunoSEQ multiplex PCR. Of about 100,000 clones listed, roughly 50% were seen once; the top ten hold about 16%. Sequenced sample: PBMCs. The source of these receptors is a woman aged 35 to 49 in good health. Some clones in this sample may be carry-over from other donors' samples.

This clone came up a few times. CDR3 sequence reads: CASGTNYGYTF. The DNA for the CDR3 is TGTGCAAGCGGGACTAACTATGGCTACACCTTC. The chain employs TRBV7-2 and TRBJ1-2; D call uncertain. Germline values: CDR1 SGHTA, CDR2 FQGNSA. The CDR3 length is 11 residues.

In its sample, this clone was seen a few times. The chain carries TRBV4-2 and TRBJ1-3, with D maybe TRBD1 (6 bases). This CDR3 is 18 amino acids long. CDR1 is LGHNA and CDR2 is YNFKEQ in the germline V gene. V lost 4 bases and J 2 bases, leaving 21 bases between the germline ends. DNA of the CDR3: TGTGCCAGCAGCCCTCGACAGGCTTCAGAAGACGCTGGAAACACCATATATTTT. This codes for CASSPRQASEDAGNTIYF.

This clone was seen many times. The V call is TRBV6-1, the J call TRBJ1-1, with a weak D call TRBD1 (5 bases). Trimming removed 11 bases at V and 4 bases at J, with 17 bases between. This CDR3 is 13 amino acids long. The germline V gene has CDR1 MNHNS and CDR2 SASEGT. The CDR3 region has the DNA TGTGCCTGCCGGAGGCAGGGCATCACTGAAGCTTTCTTT. This encodes CACRRQGITEAFF.

A remark on this clone: The sample carries other DNA sequences with the same CDR3. The chain is built from TRBV18 and TRBJ1-5; TRBD1 matches at 9 bases. Germline CDR1 is KGHSH and CDR2 is LQKENI. The CDR3 extends over 16 amino acids. After removal of 2 bases from V and 2 bases from J, the junction contained 4 bases not matched to a gene. In DNA form, the CDR3 reads TGTGCCAGCTCACCAATGGGACAGGGAGGCAATCAGCCCCAGCATTTT. Its translation is CASSPMGQGGNQPQHF. Combining the CDR3 with reference TRBV18 and TRBJ1-5 gives the whole variable domain NAGVMQNPRHLVRRRGQEARLRCSPMKGHSHVYWYRQLPEEGLKFMVYLQKENIIDESGMPKERFSAEFPKEGPSILRIQQVVRGDSAAYFCASSPMGQGGNQPQHFGDGTRLSIL.

This clone was found once. The chain joins TRBV5-4 to TRBJ2-6, with D hard to call. The V and J ends lost 3 bases and 0 bases respectively, with 7 bases between them. CDR3 size: 15 residues. CDR1 is SGHNT and CDR2 is YYREEE in the germline V gene (reference sequence). The CDR3 region is CASSYLLSGANVLTF. The CDR3, as DNA: TGTGCCAGCAGCTACCTTCTCTCTGGGGCCAACGTCCTGACTTTC.

This clone was seen repeatedly, ten times or more. The chain combines TRBV5-1 with TRBJ2-3, with 7 nucleotides matching TRBD2. The CDR3 has 16 residues. Per the germline V gene, CDR1 is SGHRS and CDR2 is YFSETQ. J was trimmed by 1 base and V by 0 bases; bases with no gene match: 5. Written as DNA, the CDR3 is TGCGCCAGCAGCTTGGAGGGTCGGGAGGGCACAGATACGCAGTATTTT. This translates into CASSLEGREGTDTQYF. Supplemented by reference TRBV5-1 and TRBJ2-3, the full variable domain reads KAGVTQTPRYLIKTRGQQVTLSCSPISGHRSVSWYQQTPGQGLQFLFEYFSETQRNKGNFPGRFSGRQFSNSRSEMNVSTLELGDSALYLCASSLEGREGTDTQYFGPGTRLTVL.

This clone has more than one count but fewer than ten. The CDR3 nucleotides are TGTGCCAGTGGGGTACCGAATTCACCCCTCCACTTT. This codes for CASGVPNSPLHF. The J gene is TRBJ1-6, the V gene TRBV27; D remains unclear. V was clipped by 9 bases and J by 7 bases, with 10 bases between them. Germline lookup yields CDR1 MNHEY and CDR2 SMNVEV (reference sequence). CDR3 length equals 12 residues.

This clone showed up just a few times. The chain links TRBV29-1 to TRBJ2-5, with 7 positions matching TRBD2. CDR1 and CDR2 (germline): SQVTM, ANQGSEA. CDR3 length: 15 residues. V lost 4 bases and J lost 4; bases outside the gene matches: 12. CDR3 in amino acids: CSVVIFAGVGETQYF. The CDR3, as DNA: TGCAGCGTTGTAATCTTTGCGGGAGTAGGAGAGACCCAGTACTTC.

The table lists this clone with many counts. The chain carries TRBV28 and TRBJ1-6, with 8 bases aligning to TRBD1. Germline trimming cut 5 bases from V and 5 bases from J; bases unmatched to any gene: 5. The germline V gene has CDR1 MDHEN and CDR2 SYDVKM. The CDR3 contains 15 residues. In DNA, the CDR3 is TGTGCCAGCAGTCGCTTGGACAGGGATAATTCACCCCTCCACTTT. Its protein is CASSRLDRDNSPLHF. The entire variable domain, with the rest obtained from reference TRBV28 and TRBJ1-6, is as follows: DVKVTQSSRYLVKRTGEKVFLECVQDMDHENMFWYRQDPGLGLRLIYFSYDVKMKEKGDIPEGYSVSREKKERFSLILESASTNQTSMYLCASSRLDRDNSPLHFGNGTRLTVT.

This chain links TRBV30 with TRBJ2-5; no definite D call. In germline, CDR1 is GTSNPN, CDR2 SVGIG (reference sequence). Trimming pared 4 bases from V and 9 bases from J, leaving 15 bases between. CDR3 size: 12 residues. CDR3 sequence reads: CAWNRGLDPQYF. The CDR3 DNA reads as TGTGCCTGGAATCGCGGCTTGGATCCCCAGTACTTC.

Note on this clone: The likely explanation is a read error, given a far larger clone one base away. Other DNA sequences from this sample encode an identical CDR3 as well. The V call is TRBV4-1, the J call TRBJ2-7; D is unclear. The CDR3 is made up of 21 amino acids. Germline-derived CDR1 and CDR2 are MGHRA and YSYEKL. With 0 bases removed from V and 2 bases from J, the gap between germline ends came to 29 bases. The CDR3 DNA sequence: TGCGCCAGCAGCCAAGATGTGCCTCGGGCAGGCTTCGTGGGTGTTCCCTACGAGCAGTACTTC. Translating gives CASSQDVPRAGFVGVPYEQYF.

The table lists this clone with a few counts. This rearrangement joins TRBV7-3 to TRBJ1-1; D not certain. The CDR3 sequence is 13 residues long. Germline-derived CDR1 and CDR2 are SGHTA and FQGTGA. V was shortened by 5 bases and J by 1 base, with 8 bases between the two germline ends. This chain's CDR3 is CASSPTQNTEAFF. CDR3 DNA sequence: TGTGCCAGCAGCCCGACACAGAACACTGAAGCTTTCTTT.

The J gene is TRBJ2-4, the V gene TRBV7-9; TRBD1 matches 7 bases. Germline V gives CDR1 SEHNR, CDR2 FQNEAQ (reference sequence). The CDR3 is made up of 15 amino acids. Unmatched junction bases numbered 11, after V lost 5 bases and J lost 7 bases. CDR3 residues: CASSRTGKSGNIQYF. The CDR3 coding sequence is TGTGCCAGCAGCCGGACAGGCAAATCGGGCAACATTCAGTACTTC.

The V gene is TRBV28, the J gene TRBJ2-7; 7 bases are a match to TRBD1. Germline values: CDR1 MDHEN, CDR2 SYDVKM. The CDR3 covers 15 residues. V dropped 3 bases and J dropped 0; count of bases not matched to a gene: 5. This CDR3 is CASSFSGQISYEQYF. As DNA, the CDR3 is TGTGCCAGCAGTTTTTCGGGACAGATCTCCTACGAGCAGTACTTC.

Details on this clone: This may be a read error: a much more frequent sequence differs by one nucleotide. The chain carries TRBV4-1 and TRBJ1-2; 8 nucleotides agree with TRBD1. CDR3 length: 15 amino acids. Germline V gene lookup returns CDR1 MGHRA and CDR2 YSYEKL. CDR3 coding DNA: TGCGTCAGCAGCCAACCGACAGGGGCGCTCTATGGCTACACCTTC. Translating gives CVSSQPTGALYGYTF.

This clone was counted many times. The chain couples TRBV18 to TRBJ1-1, with 8 bases fitting TRBD1. There are 14 residues in the CDR3. Germline V gene lookup returns CDR1 KGHSH and CDR2 LQKENI. The J segment lost 8 bases and the V segment lost 3 bases, leaving 8 bases of the junction unmatched. CDR3 amino acids: CASSPTPTGGEAFF. CDR3 bases: TGTGCCAGCTCACCGACACCCACAGGGGGGGAAGCTTTCTTT. Full variable domain (remainder filled in from reference TRBV18 and TRBJ1-1): NAGVMQNPRHLVRRRGQEARLRCSPMKGHSHVYWYRQLPEEGLKFMVYLQKENIIDESGMPKERFSAEFPKEGPSILRIQQVVRGDSAAYFCASSPTPTGGEAFFGQGTRLTVV.

This clone appeared a few times. CDR3 sequence (DNA): TGCAGCGTTGACGTGACAGGAGGTAGTGGCTACACCTTC. Protein sequence: CSVDVTGGSGYTF. This sequence joins TRBV29-1 and TRBJ1-2; tentatively, D is TRBD1 (6 bases). CDR1 and CDR2 from the germline V gene are SQVTM and ANQGSEA. Deletions cut 3 bases from V and 7 bases from J, with 15 bases between. This CDR3 contains 13 residues.

Points on this clone: This may be a read error: a much more frequent sequence differs by one nucleotide. CDR3 sequence: CASSFGTSALPEQYF. CDR3 nucleotides: TGTGCCAGCAGCTTCGGGACTAGCGCTCTACCCGAGCAGTACTTC. This chain uses TRBV5-6 with TRBJ2-7; 10 bases agree with TRBD2. After removal of 2 bases from V and 6 bases from J, the junction contained 8 bases not matched to a gene. This CDR3 is built from 15 residues. Germline V gene data show CDR1 as SGHDT and CDR2 as YYEEEE.

V is TRBV7-2 and J is TRBJ2-3; 7 bases map to TRBD2. CDR1 is SGHTA, CDR2 FQGNSA, per germline. Trimming cost V 5 bases and J 9 bases; bases outside gene matches: 5. The CDR3 runs to 12 residues. As DNA, the CDR3 is TGTGCCAGCAGCCCCACTAGCGACACGCAGTATTTT. It translates to CASSPTSDTQYF.

This clone was recorded a few times. The chain has TRBV2 and TRBJ2-3; TRBD1 or TRBD2 may be the D gene (5 bases each). CDR1 is SNHLY and CDR2 is FYNNEI in the germline V gene. V dropped 4 bases and J dropped 5 bases, with 10 bases sitting between them. This CDR3 is built from 13 residues. The CDR3 DNA follows: TGTGCCAGCAGTGGAGGGGACGGAGATACGCAGTATTTT. Its translation is CASSGGDGDTQYF.

The chain is built from TRBV25-1 and TRBJ2-5; D perhaps matches TRBD2 (6 bases). V lost 5 bases and J 7 bases, leaving 20 bases between the germline ends. Germline CDR1 reads MGHDK; CDR2 reads SYGVNS. The CDR3 extends over 15 amino acids. CDR3 nucleotides: TGTGCCAGCAGTCCCTCAGGCGGGGTCGGGGGGACCCAGTACTTC. Translation gives CASSPSGGVGGTQYF.

This chain links TRBV5-6 with TRBJ2-5; perhaps TRBD2 as D (6 bases). The DNA end is more similar to TRBJ2-7, so the J call may be wrong. CDR1 and CDR2 (germline): SGHDT, YYEEEE. This CDR3 contains 13 residues. The DNA of the CDR3 is TGTGCCAGCAGCTTGCCGGACTACTACGAGCAGTACTTC. Residues: CASSLPDYYEQYF.

This chain's CDR3 is CAWVPGLHYNEQFF. DNA of the CDR3: TGTGCCTGGGTCCCGGGACTGCACTACAATGAGCAGTTCTTC. The chain uses TRBV30 and TRBJ2-1; tentatively, D is TRBD2 (6 bases). The V end was cut by 5 bases, the J end by 3 bases, with 14 bases between. This CDR3 comprises 14 residues. Germline V CDR1 and CDR2: GTSNPN, SVGIG (reference sequence).

This CDR3 is CASSSGQTSSYEQYF. The CDR3 DNA reads TGTGCCAGCAGCTCGGGACAGACGAGCTCCTACGAGCAGTACTTC. The chain couples TRBV7-6 to TRBJ2-7, with TRBD1 matching over 7 bases. The CDR3 is made up of 15 amino acids. The germline gives CDR1 SGHVS, CDR2 FNYEAQ. The J segment lost 0 bases and the V segment lost 4 bases, leaving 6 bases of the junction unmatched.

The rearrangement uses TRBV6-4 and TRBJ2-5, with 9 bases identical to TRBD1. J gave up 4 bases and V 5 bases, and 2 bases lay outside the gene matches. Germline-derived CDR1 and CDR2 are MRHNA and SNTAGT. There are 13 residues in the CDR3. CDR3 residues: CASSSDRGETQYF. In nucleotides, the CDR3 is TGTGCCAGCAGTTCGGACAGGGGAGAGACCCAGTACTTC.

The chain joins TRBV6-1 to TRBJ1-5; D is undetermined. V lost 6 bases and J lost 3, with 15 bases in between. The CDR3 has 15 residues. The germline CDR1 and CDR2 sequences are MNHNS and SASEGT. The CDR3 DNA reads as TGTGCCAGCAGCTCCCCGGGGTTTAACAATCAGCCCCAGCATTTT. Its translation: CASSSPGFNNQPQHF.

This chain uses TRBV28 with TRBJ1-5; D might be TRBD1 (5 bases). Trimming removed 7 bases at V and 9 bases at J, with 16 bases between. Germline V lookup: CDR1 MDHEN, CDR2 SYDVKM. The CDR3 has 13 amino acids. CDR3 nucleotides: TGTGCCAGCACCGCCATCGGGGGAGGGCCCCAGCATTTT. Protein product: CASTAIGGGPQHF.

J is TRBJ1-6 and V is TRBV2, with D uncertain. The CDR3 is 13 residues long. Germline CDR1 reads SNHLY; CDR2 reads FYNNEI. V was pared by 7 bases and J by 8 bases, with 12 bases between. The CDR3 bases are TGTGCCAGCACTGCAGTCGGGGATTCACCCCTCCACTTT. Translation gives CASTAVGDSPLHF.

This clone has more than one count but fewer than ten. CDR3 loop: CAWSPRQDSPLHF. CDR3 in DNA: TGTGCCTGGAGTCCCCGTCAGGATTCACCCCTCCACTTT. The V and J genes are TRBV30 and TRBJ1-6; no definite D call. CDR1 and CDR2 (germline): GTSNPN, SVGIG (reference sequence). V gave up 2 bases and J gave up 8 bases, with 10 bases separating them. CDR3 length equals 13 residues.

J is TRBJ2-7 and V is TRBV7-9, with 10 bases identical to TRBD2. Unmatched junction bases numbered 7, after V lost 5 bases and J lost 3 bases. The CDR3 totals 15 residues. In germline, CDR1 is SEHNR, CDR2 FQNEAQ (reference sequence). Here the CDR3 reads CASSQVSSGSYEQYF. The CDR3 DNA sequence: TGTGCCAGCAGCCAAGTGTCTAGCGGGAGCTACGAGCAGTACTTC.